The TCR beta chain under discussion was sequenced for a study of cytomegalovirus exposure and HLA in healthy donors. The donors, nominally healthy at sampling, likely had unrecorded immune exposures. In regard to this clone: Its antigen is unidentified.

This CDR3 contains 14 residues. The ends lost 7 bases at V and 5 bases at J; junction bases unmatched: 11. Germline CDR1 reads SGHNT; CDR2 reads YYREEE (reference sequence). The study ran its PCR with 60 Vbeta and 13 Jbeta primers. Produced via immunoSEQ multiplex PCR; TCRdb's table is partial and in-frame only. The data hold about 140,000 clones, with about 80% observed a single time. Study-wide results and caveats: There were approximately 150 TCR beta chains listed as cytomegalovirus-associated.

Sequenced sample: PBMCs. The chain joins TRBV5-4 to TRBJ1-1; TRBD1 matches at 7 bases. The sequence was obtained from a woman in her 30s in good health and CMV-seronegative. CDR3 amino acids: CASYVEGALTEAFF. The CDR3 DNA reads TGTGCCAGCTATGTCGAGGGGGCGTTGACTGAAGCTTTCTTT.